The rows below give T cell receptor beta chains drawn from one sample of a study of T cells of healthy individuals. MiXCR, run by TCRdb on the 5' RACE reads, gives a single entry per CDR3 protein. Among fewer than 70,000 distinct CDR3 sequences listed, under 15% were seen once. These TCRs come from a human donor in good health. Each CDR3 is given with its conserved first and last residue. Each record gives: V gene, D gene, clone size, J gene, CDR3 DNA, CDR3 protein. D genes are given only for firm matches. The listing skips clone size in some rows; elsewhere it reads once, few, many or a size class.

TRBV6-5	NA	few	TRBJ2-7	TGTGCCAGCAGTCCAGATGGAACAGGTCGTCTCGAGCAGTACTTC	CASSPDGTGRLEQYF
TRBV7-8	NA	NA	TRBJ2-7	TGTGCCAGCAGTTCCGCTGGCCGGGAGCAGTACTTC	CASSSAGREQYF
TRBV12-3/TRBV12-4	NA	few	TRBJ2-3	TGTGCCAGCAGCCTTTGGCAAGGGGCTAGCACAGATACGCAGTATTTT	CASSLWQGASTDTQYF
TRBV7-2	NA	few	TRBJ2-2	TGTGCCAGCAGCTTAGCGGGGGACACCGGGGAGCTGTTTTTT	CASSLAGDTGELFF
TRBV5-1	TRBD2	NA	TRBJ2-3	TGCGCCAGCAGCTGGAAGCGGGGGGGCACAGATACGCAGTATTTT	CASSWKRGGTDTQYF
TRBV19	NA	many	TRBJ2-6	TGTGCCAGTAGTATGCGCGACTCTGGGGCCAACGTCCTGACTTTC	CASSMRDSGANVLTF
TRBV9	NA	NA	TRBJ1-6	TGTGCCAGCGGGGGCCCCAGCTCCCTCCACTTT	CASGGPSSLHF
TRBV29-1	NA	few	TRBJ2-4	TGCAGCGTTACCAGACAAAACATTCAGTACTTC	CSVTRQNIQYF
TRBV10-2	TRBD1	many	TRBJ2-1	TGCGCCAGCAGGGATCCGGGACAGGATGGGAATGAGCAGTTCTTC	CASRDPGQDGNEQFF
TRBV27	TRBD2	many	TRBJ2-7	TGTGCCAGCAGTACCTCCCATAGCGGGAAGCCCTACGAGCAGTACTTC	CASSTSHSGKPYEQYF
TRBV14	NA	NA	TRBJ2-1	TGTGCCAGCAGCCAAGCCGACCTGTGGGGACACTCCTACAATGAGCAGTTCTTC	CASSQADLWGHSYNEQFF
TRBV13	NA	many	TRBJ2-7	TGTGCCAGCAGCCCCGGGGGAGCGGGCCTCTACGAGCAGTACTTC	CASSPGGAGLYEQYF
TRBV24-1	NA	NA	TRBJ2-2	TGTGCCACCAGCTTTTCTAACACCGGGGAGCTGTTTTTT	CATSFSNTGELFF
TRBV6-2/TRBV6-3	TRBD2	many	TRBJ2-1	TGTGCCAGCATTCCAACAAGCGGGGTTGGCCAGCAGTTCTTC	CASIPTSGVGQQFF
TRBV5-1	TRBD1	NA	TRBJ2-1	TGCGCCAGCAGCTTGGCACGGGACAGCCTTTACAATGAGCAGTTCTTC	CASSLARDSLYNEQFF
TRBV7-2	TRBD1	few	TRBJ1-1	TGTGCCAGCAGCTTAGCCACGGCGGGACAGGGGGGAAGGGCTTTCTTT	CASSLATAGQGGRAFF
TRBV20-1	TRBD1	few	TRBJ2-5	TGCAGTGCTAGACGCGGGACAGGGGGAGCAGAGACCCAGTACTTC	CSARRGTGGAETQYF
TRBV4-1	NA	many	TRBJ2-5	TGCGCCAGCAGCCAAGATTGGGGCGGTGAAGAGACCCAGTACTTC	CASSQDWGGEETQYF
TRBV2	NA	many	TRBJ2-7	TGTGCCAGTGGGGTTCCGGGAGAAAGCGGCGAGCAGTACTTC	CASGVPGESGEQYF
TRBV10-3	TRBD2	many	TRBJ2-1	TGTGCCATCAGGGAGCGGGAAGGATCCTACAATGAGCAGTTCTTC	CAIREREGSYNEQFF
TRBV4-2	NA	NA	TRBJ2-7	TGTGCCAGCAGCCATTTCGGCGGGGGACAGGCCTACGAGCAGTACTTC	CASSHFGGGQAYEQYF
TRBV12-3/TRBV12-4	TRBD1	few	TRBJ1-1	TGTGCCAGCAGTCTTACAGGGGGAGTGAACACTGAAGCTTTCTTT	CASSLTGGVNTEAFF
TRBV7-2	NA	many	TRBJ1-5	TGTGCCAGCAGCTCCTGGGACGCAGACAATCAGCCCCAGCATTTT	CASSSWDADNQPQHF
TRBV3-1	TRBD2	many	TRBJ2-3	TGTGCCAGCAGCCAAGGCCCGGGAGGGGATACGCAGTATTTT	CASSQGPGGDTQYF
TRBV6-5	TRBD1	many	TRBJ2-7	TGTGCCAGCAGTTTACGGGGACAGGGCGACGAGCAGTACTTC	CASSLRGQGDEQYF
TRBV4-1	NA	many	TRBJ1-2	TGCGCCAGCAGCCTCCACGACGGCCCCTATGGCTACACCTTC	CASSLHDGPYGYTF
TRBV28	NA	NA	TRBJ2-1	TGTGCCAGCGGCTCCTACAATGAGCAGTTCTTC	CASGSYNEQFF
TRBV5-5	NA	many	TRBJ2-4	TGTGCCAGCAGCGAGGGGAGCGGCAGCAACATTCAGTACTTC	CASSEGSGSNIQYF
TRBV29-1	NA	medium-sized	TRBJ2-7	TGCAGCGTTGAAGAAGCGGTGGAGCAGTACTTC	CSVEEAVEQYF
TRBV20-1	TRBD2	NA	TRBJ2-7	TGCAGTGCTCGCCGGACTAGCGGGAGGGGGTACGAGCAGTACTTC	CSARRTSGRGYEQYF
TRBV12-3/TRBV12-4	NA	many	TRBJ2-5	TGTGCCAGCACCCCCCGGGGCCTGGGGGAGACCCAGTACTTC	CASTPRGLGETQYF
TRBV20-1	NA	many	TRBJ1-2	TGCAGTGCTAGAGACAAGGGAATAGGCTATGGCTACACCTTC	CSARDKGIGYGYTF
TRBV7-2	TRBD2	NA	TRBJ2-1	TGTGCCAGCAGTCGGACTAGCGGGGGCTCCTACAATGAGCAGTTCTTC	CASSRTSGGSYNEQFF
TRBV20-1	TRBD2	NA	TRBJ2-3	TGCAGTGCTGATAAGCGGGAGGGCTCAGATACGCAGTATTTT	CSADKREGSDTQYF
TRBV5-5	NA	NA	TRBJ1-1	TGTGCCAGCACCTCTCACCTTTCGAACACTGAAGCTTTCTTT	CASTSHLSNTEAFF
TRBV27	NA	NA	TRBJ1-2	TGTGCCAGCAGTTTAAACGGACAAAAGGGGGACTATGGCTACACCTTC	CASSLNGQKGDYGYTF
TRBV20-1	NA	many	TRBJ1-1	TGCAGTGCTTACGAGGTGACAGCTCGAGCTTTCTTT	CSAYEVTARAFF
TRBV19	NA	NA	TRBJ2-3	TGTGCCAGTAGTATTAGGAACGGGGCTCCAGATACGCAGTATTTT	CASSIRNGAPDTQYF
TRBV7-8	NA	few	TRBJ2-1	TGTGCCAGCAGCTTAACTGGGAGTTTAAGGTCCTACAATGAGCAGTTCTTC	CASSLTGSLRSYNEQFF
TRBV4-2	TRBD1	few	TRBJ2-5	TGTGCCAGCAGCCAAGGAGTCGGAACAGGGGGACAAGAGACCCAGTACTTC	CASSQGVGTGGQETQYF
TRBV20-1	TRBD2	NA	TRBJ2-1	TGCAGTGCTATTTTTAGCGGGTTTGCCTACAATGAGCAGTTCTTC	CSAIFSGFAYNEQFF
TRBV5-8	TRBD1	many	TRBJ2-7	TGTGCCAGCAGAAACAGGGGCAGCTCCTACGAGCAGTACTTC	CASRNRGSSYEQYF
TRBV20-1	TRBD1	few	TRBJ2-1	TGCAGTGCTCATTCCCGGGACAGGGCCTACAATGAGCAGTTCTTC	CSAHSRDRAYNEQFF
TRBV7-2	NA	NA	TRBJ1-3	TGTGCCAGCAGCGGGGGTATCTCTGGAAACACCATATATTTT	CASSGGISGNTIYF